The 11 T cell receptor beta chains given below trace back to one sample, sequenced in a study of blood T cell repertoires in COVID-19. Method: immunoSEQ multiplex PCR; TCRdb's copy keeps in-frame clones and lacks some. The data hold 110,000 to 150,000 clones, with roughly 79% observed a single time. Sequencing input: peripheral blood. Every receptor here comes from a woman in her sixties or seventies with acute or convalescent COVID-19.

V gene TRBV30 combines with J gene TRBJ2-7, with TRBD2 identical over 10 bases. The CDR3 runs 14 residues. Trimming removed 0 bases from V and 2 bases from J; junction bases left unmatched: 1. Looked up from germline, CDR1 is GTSNPN and CDR2 is SVGIG (reference sequence). The CDR3 sequence is CAWSVLAGAYEQYF. The CDR3 DNA follows: TGTGCCTGGAGTGTTCTAGCGGGAGCCTACGAGCAGTACTTC.

The chain combines TRBV15 with TRBJ1-5; 10 positions agree with TRBD1. The CDR3 totals 18 residues. Losses at the gene ends were 0 bases for V and 7 bases for J; bases not matched to a gene: 12. The germline V gene encodes CDR1 LNHNV and CDR2 YYDKDF (reference sequence). Here the CDR3 reads CATSRDNIGDRGGQPQHF. Here the CDR3 DNA reads TGTGCCACCAGCAGAGATAATATTGGGGACAGGGGCGGCCAGCCCCAGCATTTT. The full variable domain, rest sourced from reference TRBV15 and TRBJ1-5, is DAMVIQNPRYQVTQFGKPVTLSCSQTLNHNVMYWYQQKSSQAPKLLFHYYDKDFNNEADTPDNFQSRRPNTSFCFLDIRSPGLGDTAMYLCATSRDNIGDRGGQPQHFGDGTRLSIL.

The chain joins TRBV4-2 to TRBJ2-1, with TRBD2 identical over 9 bases. Germline V lookup: CDR1 LGHNA, CDR2 YNFKEQ. V shed 3 bases, J shed 6 bases, and the junction held 12 bases outside the gene matches. The CDR3 consists of 17 residues. DNA of the CDR3: TGTGCCAGCAGCCAGGGCCTAGCGGGAATCAAGGGCAATGAGCAGTTCTTC. This encodes CASSQGLAGIKGNEQFF.

The chain recombines TRBV5-4 with TRBJ2-7; TRBD2 matches at 13 bases. Losses at the gene ends were 2 bases for V and 5 bases for J; bases not matched to a gene: 4. Germline CDR1 reads SGHNT; CDR2 reads YYREEE (reference sequence). The CDR3 length is 15 residues. The DNA for the CDR3 is TGTGCCAGCAGCTTCCTGACTAGCGGGAGGAACGAGCAGTACTTC. Translation: CASSFLTSGRNEQYF.

This clone has more than one count but fewer than ten. This chain joins TRBV29-1 and TRBJ2-1; D is perhaps TRBD2 (5 bases). The V and J ends lost 2 bases and 4 bases respectively, with 12 bases between them. The CDR3 runs 14 residues. Germline CDR1 and CDR2: SQVTM and ANQGSEA. DNA of the CDR3: TGCAGCGTTGAAAGGGTAGCGCGATACAATGAGCAGTTCTTC. Translation gives CSVERVARYNEQFF.

The rearrangement uses TRBV3-1 (or the pseudogene TRBV3-2) and TRBJ1-1; D not resolved. The germline gives CDR1 LGHDT, CDR2 YNNKEL (reference sequence). The germline V and J ends were trimmed by 5 bases and 2 bases, with 9 bases remaining between them. The CDR3 extends over 13 amino acids. This CDR3 reads CASSSVRNTEAFF. The CDR3 DNA is TGTGCCAGCAGCTCAGTTCGCAACACTGAAGCTTTCTTT.

This chain connects TRBV10-3 to TRBJ2-7; possibly TRBD2 for D (6 bases). Germline V gives CDR1 ENHRY, CDR2 SYGVKD. CDR3 length: 16 amino acids. Trimming took off 2 bases at V and 9 bases at J, with 23 bases between the two ends. CDR3 in amino acids: CAISERDRAGLHWQYF. Here the CDR3 DNA reads TGTGCCATCAGTGAGAGGGATCGAGCGGGCCTCCATTGGCAGTACTTC.

The chain has TRBV5-1 and TRBJ2-3; weak D call: TRBD1 (6 bases). Deletions cut 4 bases from V and 1 base from J, with 13 bases between. Germline V gives CDR1 SGHRS, CDR2 YFSETQ. CDR3 length equals 15 residues. CDR3 in DNA: TGCGCCAGCAGCGCCCGGACAGTACGCACAGATACGCAGTATTTT. This codes for CASSARTVRTDTQYF.

This clone was counted a single time. The chain recombines TRBV5-6 with TRBJ2-1, with unresolved D. Trimming cost V 4 bases and J 7 bases, with 9 bases left between them. The CDR3 sequence is 12 residues long. Per the germline V gene, CDR1 is SGHDT and CDR2 is YYEEEE. CDR3 nucleotides: TGTGCCAGCAGCGAATTTACTAATGAGCAGTTCTTC. It codes for CASSEFTNEQFF. The full variable domain, rest sourced from reference TRBV5-6 and TRBJ2-1, is DAGVTQSPTHLIKTRGQQVTLRCSPKSGHDTVSWYQQALGQGPQFIFQYYEEEERQRGNFPDRFSGHQFPNYSSELNVNALLLGDSALYLCASSEFTNEQFFGPGTRLTVL.

CDR3 coding DNA: TGCGCCAGCAGCCAAGGGAGGGGTACTGAAGCTTTCTTT. Encoded protein: CASSQGRGTEAFF. This chain connects TRBV4-1 to TRBJ1-1; D is possibly TRBD1 (5 bases). Germline CDR1 reads MGHRA; CDR2 reads YSYEKL. The V and J ends lost 1 base and 5 bases respectively, with 8 bases between them. CDR3 length: 13 residues.

This clone was picked up one time. The chain uses TRBV13 and TRBJ2-7; possibly TRBD1 for D (6 bases). Germline CDR1 reads PRHDT; CDR2 reads FYEKMQ (reference sequence). The CDR3 is 13 amino acids. Trimming shortened V by 5 bases and J by 3 bases, and 11 bases separated the two germline ends. CDR3 sequence: CASSIGTRYEQYF. The CDR3 DNA is TGTGCCAGCAGCATCGGGACACGCTACGAGCAGTACTTC.